This TCR beta chain was captured by sequencing in a study of T cells in Graves' hyperthyroidism and ophthalmopathy. The sample holds many counts of this clonotype. Germline-derived CDR1 and CDR2 are MDHEN and SYDVKM. Losses at the gene ends were 6 bases for V and 1 base for J; bases not matched to a gene: 8. CDR3 length equals 15 residues. Amplification of TCR beta CDR3 regions used RNA as the template. HTBI primers drove first-round RT-PCR of the TCR CDR3. A single record per CDR3 protein comes from TCRdb applying MiXCR to the multiplex PCR reads. This repertoire shows 200,000 to 250,000 distinct CDR3 sequences, about 24% found once; its top ten account for around 32%.

The J gene is TRBJ1-2, the V gene TRBV28; 7 bases agree with TRBD1. The sequenced sample was blood. This TCR came from a woman aged 40 to 49 with Graves' ophthalmopathy. Here the CDR3 reads CASRPAQGINYGYTF. DNA for the CDR3: TGTGCCAGCAGACCCGCACAGGGGATTAACTATGGCTACACCTTC.